This T cell receptor (beta chain) was sequenced during a study of T cell responses to AZD1222 COVID-19 vaccine. General study points: There were vaccine-associated CD4 TCRs across spike, dominant at 160-218 and 743-854. Clonal diversity may have been underestimated in mostly white British donors.

Note on this clone: Its antigen is undetermined.

From germline, CDR1 is SGHTA and CDR2 FQGNSA. This CDR3 has 15 residues. V was cut by 5 bases and J by 2 bases, with 15 bases left in between. This table comes from immunoSEQ multiplex PCR, and its TCRdb copy is limited to in-frame clones, with some not included. The sample has about 48,000 clones, approximately 83% seen once; the top ten hold approximately 6.5%. The material was peripheral blood, obtained 28 days after the second AZD1222 dose. The TCR originated in an adult who received the AZD1222 COVID-19 vaccine. V and J are TRBV7-2 and TRBJ2-5; D ambiguous. The CDR3 DNA sequence: TGTGCCAGCAGCCCCACCGTGAGGAGACAAGAGACCCAGTACTTC. It translates to CASSPTVRRQETQYF.